This TCR beta chain comes out of a study of CD8 T cells in ankylosing spondylitis. Study-level points and caveats: Seemingly distinctive of ankylosing spondylitis blood was a TCR beta motif formed by eight highly homologous variants. The study looked at matched synovial fluid samples from ankylosing spondylitis patients. Disease-linked clones were reported to be significantly enriched there.

Germline values: CDR1 MGHDK, CDR2 SYGVNS. V shed 0 bases and J shed 8 bases, with 12 bases lying between them. The CDR3 loop spans 14 amino acids. MiXCR was run by TCRdb on the 5' RACE reads, yielding one entry per CDR3 protein. The sample consists of roughly 130,000 distinct CDR3 sequences, roughly 15% of them appearing once. As for this clonotype: Its antigen is as yet unknown.

Sequenced input: blood, either unsorted or a sorted T cell fraction (not recorded which). The chain carries TRBV25-1 and TRBJ2-3; D unclear. The source of this sequence is a female donor with ankylosing spondylitis or in good health (not recorded which). The CDR3 DNA reads TGTGCCAGCAGTGAATATGACCCGGCCGGTACGCAGTATTTT. This encodes CASSEYDPAGTQYF. Based on the CDR3 plus reference TRBV25-1 and TRBJ2-3, the full variable domain is EADIYQTPRYLVIGTGKKITLECSQTMGHDKMYWYQQDPGMELHLIHYSYGVNSTEKGDLSSESTVSRIRTEHFPLTLESARPSHTSQYLCASSEYDPAGTQYFGPGTRLTVL.